The source of this T cell receptor (beta chain) is a study of cytomegalovirus exposure and HLA in healthy donors. Regarding the study as a whole: There were 160 or so TCR beta chains listed as cytomegalovirus-associated. Exclusion as indistinguishable affected some V segments, including TRBV6-2 and TRBV6-3. According to reports, the classifier identified cytomegalovirus status with high specificity and sensitivity.

While unrecorded immune exposures were likely, the donors were nominally healthy when sampled. The CDR3 extends over 14 amino acids. The germline CDR1 and CDR2 sequences are SGHRS and YFSETQ. The germline V and J ends were trimmed by 1 base and 0 bases, with 7 bases remaining between them. A note on this clone: Its antigen is unknown.

The primer mix had 60 Vbeta and 13 Jbeta primers. Produced via immunoSEQ multiplex PCR; TCRdb's table is partial and in-frame only. The sample spans tens of thousands of clones; the ten largest clones claim roughly 18%. V is TRBV5-1 and J is TRBJ1-1, with unresolved D. Sequencing used PBMCs. This clonotype was obtained from a male donor in good health and CMV-seropositive. The CDR3 nucleotides are TGCGCCAGCAGCTTGTCGAGCGTGAACACTGAAGCTTTCTTT. Its protein is CASSLSSVNTEAFF.